The 20 T cell receptor beta chains below come from one sample, sequenced in a study of blood T cell repertoires in COVID-19. Sequencing used immunoSEQ multiplex PCR; TCRdb keeps in-frame clones, though not all of them. The sample has 200,000 to 300,000 clones; approximately 89% are singletons. The sequencing sample was made of peripheral blood. These receptors came from a woman in her forties or fifties with acute or convalescent COVID-19.

The V call is TRBV27, the J call TRBJ2-1, with D unresolved. Looked up from germline, CDR1 is MNHEY and CDR2 is SMNVEV (reference sequence). CDR3 length equals 11 residues. V was cut by 4 bases and J by 9 bases, with 7 bases left in between. The CDR3 loop is CASSSTGEQFF. For the CDR3, the DNA is TGTGCCAGCAGTTCCACCGGTGAGCAGTTCTTC.

CDR3 region: CASSAGLAGTDTQYF. In DNA, the CDR3 is TGCGCCAGCAGCGCAGGACTAGCCGGCACAGATACGCAGTATTTT. V is TRBV5-1 and J is TRBJ2-3; TRBD2 aligns across 8 bases. Germline CDR1 reads SGHRS; CDR2 reads YFSETQ. The CDR3 is 15 amino acids. V lost 4 bases and J lost 1; bases outside the gene matches: 5.

The chain couples TRBV19 to TRBJ1-1; 9 nucleotides match TRBD1. Germline V CDR1 and CDR2: LNHDA, SQIVND (reference sequence). The CDR3 covers 15 residues. The V segment lost 4 bases and the J segment 1 base; nucleotides outside the gene matches: 4. The CDR3 DNA sequence: TGTGCCAGTAGTACGGGACAGGGAACGAACACTGAAGCTTTCTTT. This encodes CASSTGQGTNTEAFF.

The rearrangement joins TRBV27 to TRBJ2-5; 8 nucleotides align to TRBD1. From germline, CDR1 is MNHEY and CDR2 SMNVEV (reference sequence). V was clipped by 5 bases and J by 1 base; unmatched bases: 6. CDR3 length equals 15 residues. The CDR3: CASSPGTGRQETQYF. CDR3 bases: TGTGCCAGCAGTCCTGGGACAGGACGCCAAGAGACCCAGTACTTC.

The rearrangement uses TRBV5-8 and TRBJ2-5, with D unresolved. This CDR3 is 12 amino acids long. The V gene lost 0 bases and the J gene lost 5 bases, with 5 bases spanning the gap. Germline V gives CDR1 SGHTS, CDR2 YDEGEE. CDR3 sequence reads: CASSLAVETQYF. The CDR3 DNA reads TGTGCCAGCAGCTTGGCCGTGGAGACCCAGTACTTC.

This clone was found a few times. The chain's CDR3 is CASSPGTGATREQYF. The CDR3 bases are TGTGCCAGCAGCCCCGGGACAGGGGCCACGCGAGAGCAGTACTTC. The chain carries TRBV5-6 and TRBJ2-7; 10 bases agree with TRBD1. The CDR3 spans 15 residues. V was pared by 4 bases and J by 7 bases, with 11 bases of the junction left unmatched. The germline V gene encodes CDR1 SGHDT and CDR2 YYEEEE.

The chain is built from TRBV4-2 and TRBJ2-7; 9 bases agree with TRBD2. The CDR3 is 15 residues long. V was pared by 1 base and J by 4 bases, with 5 bases of the junction left unmatched. CDR1 LGHNA and CDR2 YNFKEQ come from the germline V gene. CDR3 bases: TGTGCCAGCAGCCAAGCGCTAGCGGGACAATACGAGCAGTACTTC. This translates into CASSQALAGQYEQYF.

This chain connects TRBV18 to TRBJ2-7; 7 bases are a match to TRBD2. Germline CDR1 and CDR2: KGHSH and LQKENI. Trimming took 2 bases from V and 7 from J; bases not matched to a gene: 5. This CDR3 has 13 amino acids. For the CDR3, the DNA is TGTGCCAGCTCACCAAGCGGGACGGGGGAGCAGTACTTC. Translating gives CASSPSGTGEQYF.

The chain has TRBV28 and TRBJ1-2, with D maybe TRBD1 (5 bases). The germline gives CDR1 MDHEN, CDR2 SYDVKM. V dropped 4 bases and J dropped 1 base, with 7 bases sitting between them. CDR3 length: 13 residues. For the CDR3, the DNA is TGTGCCAGCAGTTCGACAGTTAACTATGGCTACACCTTC. Its translation: CASSSTVNYGYTF.

The rearrangement links TRBV28 to TRBJ1-2; 9 positions match TRBD1. Germline values: CDR1 MDHEN, CDR2 SYDVKM. The CDR3 sequence is 14 residues long. The ends lost 5 bases at V and 3 bases at J; junction bases unmatched: 4. The CDR3 region has the DNA TGTGCCAGCAGTCCAGGGACAGGGCACTATGGCTACACCTTC. Protein sequence: CASSPGTGHYGYTF.

This chain links TRBV5-1 with TRBJ2-1; TRBD2 aligns across 13 bases. The CDR3 has 16 amino acids. Germline assignment: CDR1 SGHRS and CDR2 YFSETQ. After removal of 4 bases from V and 8 bases from J, the junction contained 9 bases not matched to a gene. The CDR3 reads CASSPRTSGRRHEQFF. Written as DNA, the CDR3 is TGCGCCAGCAGCCCCCGGACTAGCGGGAGAAGGCATGAGCAGTTCTTC.

V usage is TRBV29-1 and J usage is TRBJ2-3; 7 nucleotides agree with TRBD1. The CDR3 loop spans 14 amino acids. The V gene end was trimmed by 5 bases and the J gene end by 1 base; junction bases not matched to a gene: 6. Germline CDR1 and CDR2: SQVTM and ANQGSEA. The CDR3 spells CSVSGQAGTDTQYF. CDR3 sequence (DNA): TGCAGCGTTAGCGGACAGGCAGGCACAGATACGCAGTATTTT.

A word on this clone: This CDR3 is also generated by other DNA sequences in the sample. The chain employs TRBV9 and TRBJ1-2, with 7 bases aligning to TRBD1. J gave up 6 bases and V 4 bases, and 3 bases lay outside the gene matches. The CDR3 is 12 residues long. Germline V gene lookup returns CDR1 SGDLS and CDR2 YYNGEE. In DNA form, the CDR3 reads TGTGCCAGCAGCCCCAGGGGGGATGGCTACACCTTC. Protein: CASSPRGDGYTF.

The chain carries TRBV18 and TRBJ2-2; 10 bases agree with TRBD2. Germline V gene data show CDR1 as KGHSH and CDR2 as LQKENI. V was clipped by 5 bases and J by 3 bases; unmatched bases: 15. CDR3 length equals 19 residues. CDR3 bases: TGTGCCAGCTCATCTCTCCCTCCTAGCGGGAGAGGCCACACCGGGGAGCTGTTTTTT. Its protein is CASSSLPPSGRGHTGELFF.

In DNA form, the CDR3 reads TGTGCCAGCAGCTACCTCACAGATACGCAGTATTTT. It codes for CASSYLTDTQYF. This chain joins TRBV2 and TRBJ2-3; unclear D gene. Trimming shortened V by 6 bases and J by 2 bases, and 6 bases separated the two germline ends. Germline values: CDR1 SNHLY, CDR2 FYNNEI. The CDR3 has 12 residues.

CDR3 sequence (DNA): TGCAGCGTCCAGGACAGGGGAGGGTACGAGCAGTACTTC. Translating it yields CSVQDRGGYEQYF. This sequence joins TRBV29-1 and TRBJ2-7; 9 bases agree with TRBD1. This CDR3 region has 13 residues. Germline V gives CDR1 SQVTM, CDR2 ANQGSEA. V shed 6 bases, J shed 4 bases, and the junction held 7 bases outside the gene matches.

The chain combines TRBV3-1 (or the pseudogene TRBV3-2) with TRBJ2-7, with TRBD2 as a possible D gene (5 bases). The ends were cut back, 5 bases at V and 4 bases at J, with 15 bases in the middle. The CDR3 is 14 amino acids. Germline loops: CDR1 LGHDT, CDR2 YNNKEL (reference sequence). Written as DNA, the CDR3 is TGTGCCAGCAGCAACCGGGATAGAGGGTACGAGCAGTACTTC. Translated, it gives CASSNRDRGYEQYF.

This chain links TRBV3-1 (or the pseudogene TRBV3-2) with TRBJ1-2, with 8 nucleotides matching TRBD1. This CDR3 has 14 amino acids. Germline-derived CDR1 and CDR2 are LGHDT and YNNKEL (reference sequence). J gave up 4 bases and V 4 bases, and 5 bases lay outside the gene matches. CDR3 region: CASSPDRGGYGYTF. In DNA form, the CDR3 reads TGTGCCAGCAGCCCTGACAGGGGTGGCTATGGCTACACCTTC.

The gene calls are TRBV5-4 and TRBJ2-5; 10 bases are shared with TRBD2. J lost 5 bases, V lost 4 bases, and 8 bases had no gene match. CDR3 length equals 15 residues. Germline V lookup: CDR1 SGHNT, CDR2 YYREEE (reference sequence). This CDR3 reads CASSPLAGSGETQYF. In DNA, the CDR3 is TGTGCCAGCAGCCCACTAGCGGGGAGTGGGGAGACCCAGTACTTC.

V is TRBV3-1 (or the pseudogene TRBV3-2) and J is TRBJ2-7; 7 nucleotides align to TRBD2. V trimming: 4 bases; J trimming: 7 bases; junction bases outside the gene matches: 10. The CDR3 loop spans 14 amino acids. Germline V gives CDR1 LGHDT, CDR2 YNNKEL (reference sequence). As DNA, the CDR3 is TGTGCCAGCAGCCGCGAGGGAGGGCCTCGGGAGCAGTACTTC. Amino acids: CASSREGGPREQYF.